This TCR beta chain came from a study of radiotherapy plus CTLA-4 blockade in lung cancer. About the study: Disease control reached more than 25%, with objective responses in roughly 19%. General observations from the study: TCR clones from tumors expanded in blood after radiotherapy plus ipilimumab. Reports identified early blood T cell clone dynamics, with interferon-beta, as the best response predictor.

A remark on this clone: Its antigen is still unknown.

Ipilimumab-mediated CTLA-4 blockade plus focal radiation was given to patients having chemo-refractory metastatic non-small-cell lung cancer. The CDR3 loop spans 13 amino acids. The ends were cut back, 6 bases at V and 0 bases at J, with 8 bases in the middle. The germline V gene has CDR1 SGHAT and CDR2 FQNNGV. The protocol was immunoSEQ multiplex PCR, while the TCRdb copy is restricted to in-frame clones and leaves out a portion. The profile covers about 120,000 clones, with more than 65% appearing a single time and 3% to 4% taken by the ten largest. This TCR came from a human donor with non-small cell lung cancer that progressed on radiotherapy plus ipilimumab. Some clones in this sample may be carry-over from other donors' samples. The sequencing used peripheral blood, collected from a patient treated with radiotherapy plus ipilimumab. The rearrangement links TRBV11-2 to TRBJ1-2, with D uncertain. The CDR3 nucleotides read TGTGCCAGCAGATCTCAAGCTAACTATGGCTACACCTTC. It is translated as CASRSQANYGYTF.